This T cell receptor (beta chain) was captured in a study of blood T cells in healthy people across ages. V was trimmed by 3 bases and J by 0 bases, leaving 18 bases between them. The CDR3 loop spans 17 amino acids. CDR1 is MGHRA and CDR2 is YSYEKL in the germline V gene. Next came a second PCR, run for about 6 to 12 cycles, which used a sample-barcoded 5' primer along with a J-beta primer mix. TCRdb re-derived calls from the 5' RACE reads in MiXCR, one entry per CDR3 protein. The sample shows 750,000 to 950,000 distinct CDR3 sequences, approximately 55% of them seen only once. The TCR sequence derives from an elderly man in good health. This chain connects TRBV4-1 to TRBJ2-7; D gene ambiguous. Material for sequencing was blood. The CDR3 loop reads CASSQALVRRPSYEQYF. CDR3 bases: TGCGCCAGCAGCCAGGCCCTAGTCAGAAGGCCCTCCTACGAGCAGTACTTC.